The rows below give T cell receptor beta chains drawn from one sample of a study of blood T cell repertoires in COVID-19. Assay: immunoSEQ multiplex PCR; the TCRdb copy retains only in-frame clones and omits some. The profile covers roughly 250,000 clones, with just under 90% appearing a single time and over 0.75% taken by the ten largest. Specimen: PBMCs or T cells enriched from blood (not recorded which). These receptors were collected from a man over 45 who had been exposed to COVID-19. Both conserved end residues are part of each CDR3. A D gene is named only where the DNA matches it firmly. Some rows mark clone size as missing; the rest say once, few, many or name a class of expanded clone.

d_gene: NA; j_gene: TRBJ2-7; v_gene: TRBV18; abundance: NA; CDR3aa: CASSPETSSYEQYF; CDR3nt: TGTGCCAGCTCACCGGAGACCAGCTCCTACGAGCAGTACTTC
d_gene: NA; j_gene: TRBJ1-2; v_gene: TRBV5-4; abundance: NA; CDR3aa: CASSADRNYGYTF; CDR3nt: TGTGCCAGCAGCGCTGACAGAAACTATGGCTACACCTTC
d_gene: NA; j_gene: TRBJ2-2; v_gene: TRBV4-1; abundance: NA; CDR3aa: CASSWVWGANTGELFF; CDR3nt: TGCGCCAGCAGTTGGGTATGGGGGGCGAACACCGGGGAGCTGTTTTTT
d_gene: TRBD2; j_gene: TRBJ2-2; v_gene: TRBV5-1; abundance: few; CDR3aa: CASSNSGSDTGELFF; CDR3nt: TGCGCCAGCAGCAATAGCGGGAGCGACACCGGGGAGCTGTTTTTT
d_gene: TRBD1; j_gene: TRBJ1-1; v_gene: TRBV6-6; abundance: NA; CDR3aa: CASSSPRDRGNTEAFF; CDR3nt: TGTGCCAGCAGTTCCCCCCGGGACAGGGGGAACACTGAAGCTTTCTTT
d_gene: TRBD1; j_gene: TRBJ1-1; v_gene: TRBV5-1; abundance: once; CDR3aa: CASSADGTVLNTEAFF; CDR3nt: TGCGCCAGCAGTGCGGACGGGACAGTGCTAAACACTGAAGCTTTCTTT
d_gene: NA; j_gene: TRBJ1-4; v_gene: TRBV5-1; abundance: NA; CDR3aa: CASSFWMGEKLFF; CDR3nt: TGCGCCAGCAGCTTTTGGATGGGCGAAAAACTGTTTTTT
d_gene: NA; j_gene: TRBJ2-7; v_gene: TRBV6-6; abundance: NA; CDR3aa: CASSRPDSSSYEQYF; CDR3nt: TGTGCCAGCAGTCGTCCGGACAGCAGCTCCTACGAGCAGTACTTC
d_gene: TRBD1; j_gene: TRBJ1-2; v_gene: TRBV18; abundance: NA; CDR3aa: CASSGDSFGYTF; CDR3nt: TGTGCCAGCTCGGGGGACAGTTTCGGCTACACCTTC
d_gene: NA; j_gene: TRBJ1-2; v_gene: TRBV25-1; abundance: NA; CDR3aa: CASTGFGYGYTF; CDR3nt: TGTGCCAGCACAGGGTTTGGCTATGGCTACACCTTC
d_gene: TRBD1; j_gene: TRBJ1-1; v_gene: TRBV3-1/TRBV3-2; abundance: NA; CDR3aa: CASSLRTGKAFF; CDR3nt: TGTGCCAGCAGCCTCCGGACAGGAAAAGCTTTCTTT
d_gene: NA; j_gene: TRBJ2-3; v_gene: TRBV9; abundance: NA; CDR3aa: CASSEPTDTQYF; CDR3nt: TGTGCCAGCAGCGAGCCCACAGATACGCAGTATTTT
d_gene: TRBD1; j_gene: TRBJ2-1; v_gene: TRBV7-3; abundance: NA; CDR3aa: CASSSRQGLSEQFF; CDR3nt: TGTGCCAGCAGCTCCCGACAGGGCCTAAGCGAGCAGTTCTTC
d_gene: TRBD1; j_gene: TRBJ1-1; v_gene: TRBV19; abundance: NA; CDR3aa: CASRTGQGLTSEAFF; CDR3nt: TGTGCCAGTAGGACGGGACAGGGCTTGACATCTGAAGCTTTCTTT
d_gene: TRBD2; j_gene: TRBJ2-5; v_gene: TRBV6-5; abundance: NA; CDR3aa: CASGDLAGETQYF; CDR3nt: TGTGCCAGCGGGGATCTAGCGGGAGAGACCCAGTACTTC
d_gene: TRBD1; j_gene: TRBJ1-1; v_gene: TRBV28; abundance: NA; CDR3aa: CASSYQGDGTFF; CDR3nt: TGTGCCAGCAGTTACCAGGGGGATGGTACTTTCTTT
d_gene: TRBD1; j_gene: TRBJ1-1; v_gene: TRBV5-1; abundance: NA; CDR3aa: CASSLSPEGQGRAFF; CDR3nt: TGCGCCAGCAGCTTAAGTCCTGAAGGACAGGGCCGCGCTTTCTTT
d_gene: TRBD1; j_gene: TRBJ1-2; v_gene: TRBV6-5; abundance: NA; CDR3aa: CASRTLDRGNGYTF; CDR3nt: TGTGCCAGCAGAACCCTGGACAGGGGAAATGGCTACACCTTC
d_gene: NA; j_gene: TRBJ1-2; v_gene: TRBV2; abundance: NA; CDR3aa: CASSERWSNGYTF; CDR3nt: TGTGCCAGCAGTGAACGGTGGAGTAATGGCTACACCTTC
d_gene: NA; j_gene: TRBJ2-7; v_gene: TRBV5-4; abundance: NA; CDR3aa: CASRKEGAQGEQYF; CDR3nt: TGTGCCAGCAGAAAGGAGGGGGCACAAGGCGAGCAGTACTTC
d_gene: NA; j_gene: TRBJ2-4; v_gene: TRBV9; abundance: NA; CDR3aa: CASSVGWTVQNIQYF; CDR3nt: TGTGCCAGCAGCGTAGGATGGACAGTCCAAAACATTCAGTACTTC
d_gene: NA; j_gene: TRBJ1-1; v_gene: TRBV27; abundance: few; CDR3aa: CASSLLPGRSGIDTEAFF; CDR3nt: TGTGCCAGCAGTTTACTCCCAGGCCGCTCAGGGATTGACACTGAAGCTTTCTTT
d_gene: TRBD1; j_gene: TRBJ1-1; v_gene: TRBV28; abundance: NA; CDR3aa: CASSLNTGGGGAFF; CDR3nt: TGTGCCAGCAGCCTAAACACAGGGGGAGGAGGAGCTTTCTTT
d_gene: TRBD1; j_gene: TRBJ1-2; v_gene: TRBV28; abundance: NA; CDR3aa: CASNLPSGQGYGYTF; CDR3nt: TGTGCCAGCAACCTACCGTCGGGACAGGGATATGGCTACACCTTC
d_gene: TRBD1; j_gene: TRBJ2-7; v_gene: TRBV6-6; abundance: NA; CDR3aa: CASRPFEGTGGDEQYF; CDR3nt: TGTGCCAGCAGACCCTTCGAGGGGACAGGGGGCGACGAGCAGTACTTC
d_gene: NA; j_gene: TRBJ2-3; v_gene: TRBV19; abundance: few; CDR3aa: CASSIGGNGDTQYF; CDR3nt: TGTGCCAGTAGTATAGGAGGGAACGGTGATACGCAGTATTTT
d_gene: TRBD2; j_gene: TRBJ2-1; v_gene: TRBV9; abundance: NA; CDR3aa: CASSASGSLYNEQFF; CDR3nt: TGTGCCAGCAGCGCGAGCGGGAGTCTATACAATGAGCAGTTCTTC
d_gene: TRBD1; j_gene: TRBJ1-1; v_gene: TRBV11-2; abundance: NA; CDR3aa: CASSLETGGNTEAFF; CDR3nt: TGTGCCAGCAGTTTGGAAACAGGGGGTAACACTGAAGCTTTCTTT
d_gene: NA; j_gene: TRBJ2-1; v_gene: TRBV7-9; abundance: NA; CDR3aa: CASSPPVRSYNEQFF; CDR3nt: TGTGCCAGCAGCCCCCCGGTAAGATCCTACAATGAGCAGTTCTTC
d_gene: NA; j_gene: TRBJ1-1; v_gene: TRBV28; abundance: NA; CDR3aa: CASSLLRGEAFF; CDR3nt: TGTGCCAGCAGTTTACTAAGGGGCGAAGCTTTCTTT
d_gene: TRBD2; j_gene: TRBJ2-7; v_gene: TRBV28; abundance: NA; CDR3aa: CASSRISGDYEQYF; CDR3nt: TGTGCCAGCAGCCGGATAAGCGGGGACTACGAGCAGTACTTC
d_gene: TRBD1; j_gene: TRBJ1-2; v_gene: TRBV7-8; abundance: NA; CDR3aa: CASSLTDRAGGYTF; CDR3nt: TGTGCCAGCAGCTTAACGGACAGGGCGGGCGGCTACACCTTC
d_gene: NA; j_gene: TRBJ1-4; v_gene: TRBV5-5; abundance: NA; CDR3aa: CASSFLVRGNEKLFF; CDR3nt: TGTGCCAGCAGCTTTCTAGTCAGGGGAAATGAAAAACTGTTTTTT
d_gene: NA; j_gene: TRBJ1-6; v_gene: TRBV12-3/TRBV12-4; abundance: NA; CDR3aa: CASSLEQGSPLHF; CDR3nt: TGTGCCAGCAGTTTGGAGCAGGGTTCACCCCTCCACTTT
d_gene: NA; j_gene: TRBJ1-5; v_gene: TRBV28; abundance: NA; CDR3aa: CASLRLTGNQPQHF; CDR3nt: TGTGCCAGCCTACGACTGACAGGCAATCAGCCCCAGCATTTT
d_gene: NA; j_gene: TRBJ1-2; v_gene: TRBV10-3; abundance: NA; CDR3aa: CAISESLQLLSWTF; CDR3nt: TGTGCCATCAGTGAGTCCTTACAGTTACTGAGCTGGACCTTC
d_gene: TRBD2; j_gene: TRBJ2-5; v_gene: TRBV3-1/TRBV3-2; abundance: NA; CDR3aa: CASALTSGQETQYF; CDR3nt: TGTGCCAGCGCTTTGACTAGCGGGCAAGAGACCCAGTACTTC
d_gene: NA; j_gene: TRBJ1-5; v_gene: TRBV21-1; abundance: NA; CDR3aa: CASSTGVSNQPQHF; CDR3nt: TGTGCCAGCAGTACAGGGGTTAGCAATCAGCCCCAGCATTTT
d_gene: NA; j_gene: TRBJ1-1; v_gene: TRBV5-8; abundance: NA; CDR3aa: CASTLAGHPNTEAFF; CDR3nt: TGTGCCAGCACCCTAGCGGGACACCCGAACACTGAAGCTTTCTTT
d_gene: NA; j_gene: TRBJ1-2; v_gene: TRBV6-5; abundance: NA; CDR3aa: CASTQGGPVTGGYTF; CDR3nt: TGTGCCAGCACCCAGGGAGGGCCGGTAACAGGGGGCTACACCTTC
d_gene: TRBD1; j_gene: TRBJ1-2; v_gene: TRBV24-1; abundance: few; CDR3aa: CATSAAPGQGIGDGYTF; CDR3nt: TGTGCCACCAGTGCGGCGCCGGGACAGGGCATTGGGGATGGCTACACCTTC
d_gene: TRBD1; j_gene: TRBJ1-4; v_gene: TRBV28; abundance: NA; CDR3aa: CASTRSGGLDEKLFF; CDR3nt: TGTGCCAGCACCCGTTCAGGGGGCCTTGATGAAAAACTGTTTTTT
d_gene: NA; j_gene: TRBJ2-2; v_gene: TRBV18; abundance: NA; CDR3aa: CASSLSGTNTGELFF; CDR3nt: TGTGCCAGCTCATTATCCGGGACGAACACCGGGGAGCTGTTTTTT
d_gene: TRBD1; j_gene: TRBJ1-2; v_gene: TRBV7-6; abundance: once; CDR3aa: CASSEKTGGITLF; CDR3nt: TGTGCCAGCAGCGAAAAGACAGGGGGTATAACTCTTTTC
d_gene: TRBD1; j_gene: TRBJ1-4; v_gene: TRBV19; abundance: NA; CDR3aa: CASSTILGQGNEKLFF; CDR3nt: TGTGCCAGTAGTACGATACTGGGACAGGGTAATGAAAAACTGTTTTTT
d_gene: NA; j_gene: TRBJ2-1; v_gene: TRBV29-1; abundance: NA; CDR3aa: CSVTGWHEQFF; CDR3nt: TGCAGCGTTACAGGGTGGCACGAGCAGTTCTTC